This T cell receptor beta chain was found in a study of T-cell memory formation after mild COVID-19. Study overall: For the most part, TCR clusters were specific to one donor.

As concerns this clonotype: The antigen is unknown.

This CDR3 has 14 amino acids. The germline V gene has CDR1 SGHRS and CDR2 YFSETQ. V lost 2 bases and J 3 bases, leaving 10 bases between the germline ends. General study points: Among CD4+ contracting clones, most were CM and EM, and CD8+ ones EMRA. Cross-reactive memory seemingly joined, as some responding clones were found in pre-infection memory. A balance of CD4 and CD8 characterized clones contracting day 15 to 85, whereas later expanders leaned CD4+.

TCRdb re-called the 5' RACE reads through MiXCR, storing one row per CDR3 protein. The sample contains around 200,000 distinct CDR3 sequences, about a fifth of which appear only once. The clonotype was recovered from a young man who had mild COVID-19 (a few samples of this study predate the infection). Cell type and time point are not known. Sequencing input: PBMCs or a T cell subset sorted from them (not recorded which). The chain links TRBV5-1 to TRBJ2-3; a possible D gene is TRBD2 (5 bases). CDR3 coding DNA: TGCGCCAGCAGCTTAGGGAGTGTAACAGATACGCAGTATTTT. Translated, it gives CASSLGSVTDTQYF.